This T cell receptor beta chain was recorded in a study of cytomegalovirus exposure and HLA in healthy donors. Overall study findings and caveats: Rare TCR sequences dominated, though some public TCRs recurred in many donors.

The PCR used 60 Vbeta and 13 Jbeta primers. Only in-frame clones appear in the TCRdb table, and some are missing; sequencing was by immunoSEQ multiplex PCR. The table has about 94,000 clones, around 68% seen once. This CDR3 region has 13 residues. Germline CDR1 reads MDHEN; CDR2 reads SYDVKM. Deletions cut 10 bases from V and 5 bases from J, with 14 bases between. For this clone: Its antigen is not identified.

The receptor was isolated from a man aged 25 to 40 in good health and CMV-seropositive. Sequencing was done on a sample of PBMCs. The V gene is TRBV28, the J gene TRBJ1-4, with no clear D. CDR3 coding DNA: TGTGCCACCCTAGAGGGCTTGAATGAAAAACTGTTTTTT. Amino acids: CATLEGLNEKLFF.